This entry describes one T cell receptor beta chain. This clonotype showed up just a few times. Its antigen is still unknown. The input lacks base qualities; no much larger clone sits a single base away. From the cysteine through the phenylalanine, the CDR3 covers 14 amino acids. Here the CDR3 DNA is all that survives: 42 bases in frame from base 1. CDR1 and CDR2, looked up from the germline V gene, are LGHNA and YNFKEQ. Trimming costs V 0 bases and J 10 bases, and their ends lie 12 bases apart. The entry originates in a study of T cell repertoires in cytomegalovirus infection (dated by TCRdb to the late 2010s). Study-wide context: Because public TCR beta signatures pointed to carriage of CMV infection together with the matching HLA type, the HLA type of each donor mattered for the analysis.

The investigation overall reported the following: The ex vivo response was dominated by HLA-C-restricted CMV-specific TCR beta clonotypes, and the single most frequent clonotype in two of eight donors was supplied by these HLA-C-restricted clonotypes. Cumulative frequency of public TCR beta family members discriminated carriers of CMV infection plus the relevant HLA type in this cohort and an independent approximately 370-donor cohort.

This sample was sequenced with an Illumina HiSeq 1500. The public reads were run again by TCRdb, first through fastp at Q25 and then through MiXCR, and only productive beta chains were kept. Rows merge per CDR3 protein into single entries with the most common DNA and genes. The sample contains around 740,000 distinct CDR3 sequences, about a third of them found a single time. 2.5% to 3% of the sample is taken by the ten largest. The rearrangement combines TRBV4-2 with TRBJ1-4; the D gene identity is not certain. This TCR derives from a human donor in good health (CMV status not recorded). Some clones in this sample may be carry-over from other donors' samples. The sequencing input was PBMCs. The bases are TGTGCCAGCAGCCAAGAACAAAGCACAGCAAAACTGTTTTTT. The translation is CASSQEQSTAKLFF.